Listed here is a single T cell receptor beta chain. This sample was included in a study of control samples from healthy donors and cancer patients. Sequencing was performed with immunoSEQ multiplex PCR; in TCRdb, only in-frame clones are kept and a portion is missing. Here the sample spans approximately 99,000 clones, roughly 79% being singletons. The germline gives CDR1 SGHRS, CDR2 YFSETQ. V gave up 4 bases and J gave up 5 bases; unmatched junction bases: 6. The CDR3 totals 15 residues. The sequenced sample consisted of blood. This chain joins TRBV5-1 and TRBJ2-2; 9 bases fit TRBD1. The sequence came from a man between 18 and 29 years old in good health. The CDR3 DNA follows: TGCGCCAGCAGCACCCCCGGGACAGGGACCGGGGAGCTGTTTTTT. Its translation is CASSTPGTGTGELFF.